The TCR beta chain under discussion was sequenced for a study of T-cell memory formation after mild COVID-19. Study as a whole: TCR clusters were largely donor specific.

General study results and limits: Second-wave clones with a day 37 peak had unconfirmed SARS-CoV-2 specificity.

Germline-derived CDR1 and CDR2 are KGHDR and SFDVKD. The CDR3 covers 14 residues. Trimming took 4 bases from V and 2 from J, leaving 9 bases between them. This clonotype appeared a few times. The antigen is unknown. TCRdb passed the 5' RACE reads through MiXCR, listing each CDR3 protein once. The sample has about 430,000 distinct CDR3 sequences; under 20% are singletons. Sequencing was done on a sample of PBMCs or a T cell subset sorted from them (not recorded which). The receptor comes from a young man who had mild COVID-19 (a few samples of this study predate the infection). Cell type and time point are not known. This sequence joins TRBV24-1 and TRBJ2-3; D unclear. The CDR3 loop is CATSDRKTTDTQYF. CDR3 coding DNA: TGTGCCACCAGTGACCGGAAGACCACAGATACGCAGTATTTT.